The present T cell receptor (beta chain) was sequenced within a study of cytomegalovirus exposure and HLA in healthy donors. About the research overall: Unique TCR beta sequences numbering some 110 million came from some 200 million T cells in an earlier analysis. Of the donors genotyped, several hundred in all, about 80% fell in the Caucasian-associated ancestry cluster. Study conclusions and caveats: Reportedly, TCR beta sequences accurately predicted HLA-A and HLA-B alleles in most subjects.

This clone was seen more than once but under ten times. Its antigen is currently unknown. CDR3 size: 13 residues. Looked up from germline, CDR1 is WSHSY and CDR2 is SAAADI. Trimming took 10 bases from V and 7 from J, leaving 17 bases between them. With 60 Vbeta and 13 Jbeta primers, the PCR was carried out. Libraries were prepared by immunoSEQ multiplex PCR; TCRdb keeps only in-frame clonotypes and omits some of them. The data contain around 110,000 clones, around 80% of them singletons. This receptor was identified in a man aged 40-55 years in good health and CMV-seronegative. J is TRBJ1-5 and V is TRBV10-2; TRBD1 might be the D (5 bases). Sequencing used PBMCs. The CDR3 here is CATGGGSGQPQHF. CDR3 bases: TGCGCCACCGGGGGAGGGTCGGGGCAGCCCCAGCATTTT.